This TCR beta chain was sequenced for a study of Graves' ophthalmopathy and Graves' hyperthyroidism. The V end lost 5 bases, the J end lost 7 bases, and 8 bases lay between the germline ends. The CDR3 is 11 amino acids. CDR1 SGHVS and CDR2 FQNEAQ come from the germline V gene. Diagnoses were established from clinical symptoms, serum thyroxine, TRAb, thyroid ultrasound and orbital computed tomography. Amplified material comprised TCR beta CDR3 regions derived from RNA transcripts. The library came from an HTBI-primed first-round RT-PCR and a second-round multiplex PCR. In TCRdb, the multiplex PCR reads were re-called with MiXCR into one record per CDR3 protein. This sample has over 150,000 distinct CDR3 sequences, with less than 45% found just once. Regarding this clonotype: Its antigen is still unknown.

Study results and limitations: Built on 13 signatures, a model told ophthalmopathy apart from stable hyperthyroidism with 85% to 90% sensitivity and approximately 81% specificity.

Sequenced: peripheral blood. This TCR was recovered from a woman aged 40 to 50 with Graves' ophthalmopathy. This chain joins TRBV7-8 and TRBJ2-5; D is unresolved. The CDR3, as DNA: TGTGCCAGCAGCGCACCGTGGACCCAGTACTTC. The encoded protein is CASSAPWTQYF.